These 24 T cell receptor beta chains were all obtained from the same sample, sequenced in a study of vaccination effects on CD4 cells after COVID-19. The antigens these receptors bind are not known. Cultured cells yielded isolated CD4+ T cells after less than 11 days. The method was immunoSEQ multiplex PCR; TCRdb's version includes in-frame clones alone and lacks a portion of them. The table includes 45,000 to 60,000 clones, roughly three quarters detected once. The material was CD4+ T cells from PBMCs cultured without peptide, obtained before COVID-19 vaccination. These TCRs come from a human donor who had a prior SARS-CoV-2 infection.

The chain uses TRBV6-1 and TRBJ1-2; D remains unclear. Trimming shortened V by 3 bases and J by 8 bases, and 10 bases separated the two germline ends. Germline CDR1 MNHNS, CDR2 SASEGT. This CDR3 region has 12 residues. The CDR3 coding sequence is TGTGCCAGCAGTGATTCCCTACGGGGCTACACCTTC. It is translated as CASSDSLRGYTF.

The CDR3 DNA reads TGTGCCAGCAGTTCACAGGGGCGGGGTGAAAAACTGTTTTTT. Translated: CASSSQGRGEKLFF. The V call is TRBV28, the J call TRBJ1-4; 7 positions match TRBD1. J was trimmed by 7 bases and V by 4 bases; bases with no gene match: 6. The CDR3 loop spans 14 amino acids. From germline, CDR1 is MDHEN and CDR2 SYDVKM.

The CDR3 sequence is CASSVRTGYGGYTF. In nucleotides, the CDR3 is TGTGCCAGCAGCGTTAGGACAGGGTACGGTGGCTACACCTTC. This chain links TRBV9 with TRBJ1-2; the match to TRBD1 covers 8 bases. The germline gives CDR1 SGDLS, CDR2 YYNGEE. With 2 bases clipped from V and 7 bases from J, the junction kept 7 bases outside the gene matches. This CDR3 is built from 14 residues.

The chain joins TRBV7-2 to TRBJ1-6; 7 nucleotides match TRBD1. The germline CDR1 and CDR2 sequences are SGHTA and FQGNSA. With 4 bases clipped from V and 7 bases from J, the junction kept 1 base outside the gene matches. The CDR3 totals 13 residues. The CDR3 loop reads CASSYRGNSPLHF. The DNA of the CDR3 is TGTGCCAGCAGCTACAGGGGCAATTCACCCCTCCACTTT.

DNA of the CDR3: TGTGCCAGCAGTGACAGTGGCAGGGGACGGGAGACCCAGTACTTC. This encodes CASSDSGRGRETQYF. This rearrangement joins TRBV6-1 to TRBJ2-5, with D perhaps matching TRBD1 (6 bases). The CDR3 sequence is 15 residues long. Germline V CDR1 and CDR2: MNHNS, SASEGT. V lost 3 bases to trimming and J lost 5 bases, with 16 bases between them.

The chain has TRBV3-1 (or the pseudogene TRBV3-2) and TRBJ1-2; a weak D match, TRBD1 (5 bases). V was cut by 1 base and J by 6 bases, with 18 bases left in between. This CDR3 region has 16 residues. Germline V gives CDR1 LGHDT, CDR2 YNNKEL (reference sequence). In DNA form, the CDR3 reads TGTGCCAGCAGCCAAGTGGGCGGGGCGGGAGTAGATGGCTACACCTTC. Translating gives CASSQVGGAGVDGYTF.

The genes are TRBV3-1 (or the pseudogene TRBV3-2) and TRBJ1-2; tentatively, D is TRBD1 (6 bases). Germline CDR1 and CDR2: LGHDT and YNNKEL (reference sequence). The V gene lost 2 bases and the J gene lost 12 bases, with 13 bases spanning the gap. CDR3 length: 12 residues. The CDR3 DNA follows: TGTGCCAGCAGCCAATCGTCAGGGGAGCACACCTTC. Translation: CASSQSSGEHTF.

The V call is TRBV5-4, the J call TRBJ2-2; a possible D gene is TRBD1 (5 bases). Germline lookup yields CDR1 SGHNT and CDR2 YYREEE (reference sequence). The V gene lost 4 bases and the J gene lost 1 base, with 8 bases spanning the gap. This CDR3 is 14 amino acids long. CDR3 loop: CASSTGQNTGELFF. CDR3 bases: TGTGCCAGCAGCACCGGACAGAACACCGGGGAGCTGTTTTTT.

V usage is TRBV18 and J usage is TRBJ2-7, with 7 bases fitting TRBD1. Germline CDR1 is KGHSH and CDR2 is LQKENI. CDR3 length equals 15 residues. V lost 6 bases, J lost 0 bases, and 8 bases stayed unmatched. This CDR3 is CASSSGTVNSYEQYF. CDR3 in DNA: TGTGCCAGCTCGTCCGGGACAGTCAACTCCTACGAGCAGTACTTC.

This clone appeared once. The J gene is TRBJ2-3, the V gene TRBV7-9; 11 nucleotides match TRBD1. Germline V gene data show CDR1 as SEHNR and CDR2 as FQNEAQ (reference sequence). The CDR3 is 15 residues long. The V and J ends lost 1 base and 4 bases, in that order; junction bases with no gene match: 1. The chain's CDR3 is CASSLGTGGADTQYF. Written as DNA, the CDR3 is TGTGCCAGCAGCTTAGGGACAGGGGGCGCAGATACGCAGTATTTT.

V usage is TRBV3-1 (or the pseudogene TRBV3-2) and J usage is TRBJ2-1; D is possibly TRBD1 (6 bases). CDR1 LGHDT and CDR2 YNNKEL come from the germline V gene (reference sequence). The CDR3 is 16 amino acids. Between the trimmed V and J ends, which lost 1 base and 5 bases, there was a span of 15 bases. The CDR3 loop reads CASSQGGRTVDNEQFF. Here the CDR3 DNA reads TGTGCCAGCAGCCAAGGGGGTAGGACAGTGGACAATGAGCAGTTCTTC.

This clone has only one observation. The rearrangement links TRBV5-4 to TRBJ2-3; possible D gene TRBD1, 5 bases. CDR3 length: 17 amino acids. Trimming cost V 4 bases and J 1 base, with 19 bases left between them. Germline values: CDR1 SGHNT, CDR2 YYREEE (reference sequence). The CDR3 coding sequence is TGTGCCAGCAGCCCTCCGTTTTTGGGGCCCGGCACAGATACGCAGTATTTT. Its protein product is CASSPPFLGPGTDTQYF.

This chain uses TRBV7-9 with TRBJ2-7; a weak D match, TRBD2 (7 bases). V was clipped by 6 bases and J by 2 bases, with 14 bases between them. There are 14 residues in the CDR3. From germline, CDR1 is SEHNR and CDR2 FQNEAQ (reference sequence). In DNA form, the CDR3 reads TGTGCCAGCAGTTTGGGGGGGGGCCCCTACGAGCAGTACTTC. Encoded protein: CASSLGGGPYEQYF.

This chain links TRBV3-1 (or the pseudogene TRBV3-2) with TRBJ1-1, with TRBD1 matching over 8 bases. This CDR3 has 14 residues. Unmatched junction bases numbered 8, after V lost 3 bases and J lost 8 bases. CDR1 is LGHDT and CDR2 is YNNKEL in the germline V gene (reference sequence). The CDR3 is CASSQGGTGKEAFF. The DNA for the CDR3 is TGTGCCAGCAGCCAGGGGGGGACAGGCAAAGAAGCTTTCTTT.

This clone was detected only once. The genes are TRBV25-1 and TRBJ2-7; D is uncertain. This CDR3 region has 13 residues. Trimming took 1 base from V and 5 from J, leaving 9 bases between them. CDR1 MGHDK and CDR2 SYGVNS come from the germline V gene. The CDR3 DNA reads TGTGCCAGCAGTGAATTCGCCCTAAACGAGCAGTACTTC. Protein sequence: CASSEFALNEQYF.

CDR3 sequence (DNA): TGTGCCAGCAGTGAATTGGGATTGGACAATGAGCAGTTCTTC. Amino acid sequence: CASSELGLDNEQFF. J is TRBJ2-1 and V is TRBV2; no clear D gene. The CDR3 has 14 residues. V was clipped by 2 bases and J by 5 bases, with 10 bases between them. CDR1 is SNHLY, CDR2 FYNNEI, per germline.

V usage is TRBV5-1 and J usage is TRBJ2-5, with TRBD1 matching over 10 bases. Germline lookup yields CDR1 SGHRS and CDR2 YFSETQ. Trimming removed 1 base from V and 3 bases from J; junction bases left unmatched: 3. This CDR3 is built from 15 residues. The CDR3, as DNA: TGCGCCAGCAGCTTGTATGGGACAGGGGAAGAGACCCAGTACTTC. This encodes CASSLYGTGEETQYF. Full variable domain (missing parts from reference TRBV5-1 and TRBJ2-5): KAGVTQTPRYLIKTRGQQVTLSCSPISGHRSVSWYQQTPGQGLQFLFEYFSETQRNKGNFPGRFSGRQFSNSRSEMNVSTLELGDSALYLCASSLYGTGEETQYFGPGTRLLVL.

The rearrangement uses TRBV6-5 and TRBJ1-2; 9 nucleotides agree with TRBD1. Per germline, CDR1 MNHEY and CDR2 SVGAGI. The junction had 6 bases not matched to a gene; V was cut back by 10 bases and J by 3 bases. The CDR3 loop spans 13 amino acids. Written as DNA, the CDR3 is TGTGCCATACACAGGGGGCACGACTATGGCTACACCTTC. Its translation is CAIHRGHDYGYTF.

V gene TRBV5-4 combines with J gene TRBJ2-5; D is possibly TRBD1 (6 bases). CDR3 length: 14 residues. CDR1 SGHNT and CDR2 YYREEE come from the germline V gene (reference sequence). V gave up 5 bases and J gave up 3 bases, with 14 bases separating them. Here the CDR3 DNA reads TGTGCCAGCAGACCTGGACAGACCAAAGAGACCCAGTACTTC. Translation gives CASRPGQTKETQYF.

The V and J genes are TRBV7-2 and TRBJ2-3; 11 bases are shared with TRBD2. Germline-derived CDR1 and CDR2 are SGHTA and FQGNSA. Trimming at V came to 5 bases and at J to 2 bases, leaving 12 bases not matched to a gene. This CDR3 is 18 amino acids long. The CDR3 sequence is CASSIGHLAGGLTDTQYF. Here the CDR3 DNA reads TGTGCCAGCAGCATAGGGCATCTAGCGGGGGGACTCACAGATACGCAGTATTTT.

In this sample, this clone turned up a few times. The rearrangement uses TRBV6-5 and TRBJ1-1; perhaps TRBD1 as D (5 bases). The CDR3 consists of 16 residues. Per germline, CDR1 MNHEY and CDR2 SVGAGI. Trimming stripped 4 bases from V and 0 bases from J, with 15 bases between. The CDR3 protein is CASSSGRWALNTEAFF. Here the CDR3 DNA reads TGTGCCAGCAGTTCGGGACGCTGGGCCCTGAACACTGAAGCTTTCTTT.

The rearrangement links TRBV5-1 to TRBJ2-2; D remains ambiguous. The germline V and J ends were trimmed by 0 bases and 6 bases, with 9 bases remaining between them. This CDR3 has 14 amino acids. The germline V gene has CDR1 SGHRS and CDR2 YFSETQ. CDR3 in DNA: TGCGCCAGCAGCTTGGACGTGGGTTCCGGGGAGCTGTTTTTT. The encoded protein is CASSLDVGSGELFF.

The chain joins TRBV30 to TRBJ2-2; D remains unclear. V lost 0 bases and J lost 8, with 4 bases in between. The CDR3 is 11 residues long. Germline-derived CDR1 and CDR2 are GTSNPN and SVGIG (reference sequence). CDR3 in DNA: TGTGCCTGGAGTGTACCTGGGGAGCTGTTTTTT. Translating it yields CAWSVPGELFF.

The chain recombines TRBV6-2 or TRBV6-3 with TRBJ2-7; unclear D gene. Looked up from germline, CDR1 is MNHEY and CDR2 is SVGEGT. The germline V and J ends were trimmed by 6 bases and 7 bases, with 16 bases remaining between them. The CDR3 runs to 13 residues. The CDR3 DNA is TGTGCCAGCAGCGCTCAGCCAAGGACGGAGCAGTACTTC. Encoded protein: CASSAQPRTEQYF.